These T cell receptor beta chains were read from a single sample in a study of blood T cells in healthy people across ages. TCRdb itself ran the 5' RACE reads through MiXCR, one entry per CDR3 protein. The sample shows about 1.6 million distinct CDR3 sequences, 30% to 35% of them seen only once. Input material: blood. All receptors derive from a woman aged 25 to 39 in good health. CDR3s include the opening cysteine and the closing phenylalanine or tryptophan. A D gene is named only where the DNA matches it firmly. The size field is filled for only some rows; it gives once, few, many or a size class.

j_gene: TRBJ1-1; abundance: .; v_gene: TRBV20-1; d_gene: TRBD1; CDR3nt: TGCAGTGCTCAGACAGGGCTGACTGAAGCTTTCTTT; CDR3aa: CSAQTGLTEAFF
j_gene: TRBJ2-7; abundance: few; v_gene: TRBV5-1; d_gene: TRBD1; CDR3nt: TGCGCCAGCGGGCAGGGGGCGATAGGGGACGAGCAGTACTTC; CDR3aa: CASGQGAIGDEQYF
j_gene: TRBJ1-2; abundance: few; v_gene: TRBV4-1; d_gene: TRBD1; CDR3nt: TGCGCCAGCAGCTCCCCGACAGGGTGGGGGGGCTACACCTTC; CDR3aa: CASSSPTGWGGYTF
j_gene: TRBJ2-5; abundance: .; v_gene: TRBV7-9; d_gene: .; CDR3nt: TGTGCCAGCAGCTCGGGAGAATCACTAGCAGGGGAAAAGACCCAGTACTTC; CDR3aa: CASSSGESLAGEKTQYF
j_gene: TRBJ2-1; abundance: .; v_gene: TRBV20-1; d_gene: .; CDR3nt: TGCAGTGCTAGAGTTTTTAATGAGCAGTTCTTC; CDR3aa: CSARVFNEQFF
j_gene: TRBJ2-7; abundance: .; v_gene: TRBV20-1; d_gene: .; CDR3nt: TGCAGTGCTTCCGACCCATCCCGCTACGAGCAGTACTTC; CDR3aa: CSASDPSRYEQYF
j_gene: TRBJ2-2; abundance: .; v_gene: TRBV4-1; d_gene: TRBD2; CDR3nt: TGCGCCAGCAGCCAAGACCTACTAGCGGGAGAAGCGGCCGGGGAGCTGTTTTTT; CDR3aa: CASSQDLLAGEAAGELFF
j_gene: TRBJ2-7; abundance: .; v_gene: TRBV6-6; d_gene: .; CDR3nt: TGTGCCAGCAGTGGACGAACGGGGGAGCAGTACTTC; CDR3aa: CASSGRTGEQYF
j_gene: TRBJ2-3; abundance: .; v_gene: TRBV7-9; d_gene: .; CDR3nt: TGTGCCAGCAGCCCCGGTGCAGGAGAAGGCAGAGATACGCAGTATTTT; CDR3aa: CASSPGAGEGRDTQYF
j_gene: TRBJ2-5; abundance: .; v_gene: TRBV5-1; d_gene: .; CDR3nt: TGCGCCAGCAGCTCTGTCGGGGCGAAAGAGACCCAGTACTTC; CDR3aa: CASSSVGAKETQYF
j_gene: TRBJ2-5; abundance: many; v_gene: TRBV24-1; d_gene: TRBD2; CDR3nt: TGTGCCACCAGTGACGGAGCGGGGGGCCAAGAGACCCAGTACTTC; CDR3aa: CATSDGAGGQETQYF